This TCR beta chain was observed in a study of T-cell reconstitution after alpha-beta-depleted transplantation in children. Unique molecular identifiers were incorporated during preparation of the TCRbeta library. Using its own MiXCR run on the PCR reads, TCRdb lists one record per CDR3 protein. The sample records approximately 630,000 distinct CDR3 sequences, around 13% being singletons. The specimen comprised PBMCs, sampled before TCRalphabeta/CD19-depleted stem cell transplant. This receptor was obtained from a girl between 2 and 10 years old with congenital amegakaryocytic thrombocytopenia, due to receive a stem cell transplant.

CDR3: CASSDGTSGITDEQYF. In nucleotides, the CDR3 is TGCGCCAGCAGTGATGGGACTAGCGGGATAACCGACGAGCAGTACTTC. The chain recombines TRBV10-1 with TRBJ2-7, with 13 bases that match TRBD2. The CDR3 extends over 16 amino acids. Looked up from germline, CDR1 is WNHNN and CDR2 is SYGVQD (reference sequence). Trimming removed 3 bases from V and 5 bases from J; junction bases left unmatched: 7.